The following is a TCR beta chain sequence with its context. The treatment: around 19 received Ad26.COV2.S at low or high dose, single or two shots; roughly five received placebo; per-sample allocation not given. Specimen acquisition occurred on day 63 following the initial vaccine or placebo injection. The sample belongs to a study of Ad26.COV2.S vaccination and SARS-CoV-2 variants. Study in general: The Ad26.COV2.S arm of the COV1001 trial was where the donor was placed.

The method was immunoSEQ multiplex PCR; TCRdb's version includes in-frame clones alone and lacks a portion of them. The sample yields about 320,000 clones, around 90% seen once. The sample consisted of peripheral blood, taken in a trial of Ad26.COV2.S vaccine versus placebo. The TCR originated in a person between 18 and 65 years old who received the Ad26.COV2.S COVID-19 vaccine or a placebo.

DNA for the CDR3: TGCAGCGTTGCGGGGGACACCTCTGGAAACACCATATATTTT. It is translated as CSVAGDTSGNTIYF. The rearrangement uses TRBV29-1 and TRBJ1-3; D perhaps matches TRBD1 (6 bases). From germline, CDR1 is SQVTM and CDR2 ANQGSEA. The V gene lost 4 bases and the J gene lost 0 bases, with 10 bases spanning the gap. The CDR3 extends over 14 amino acids.